This is a list of T cell receptor beta chains from one sample in a study of OX40 agonist ivuxolimab in advanced cancers. The assay was immunoSEQ multiplex PCR, and TCRdb's table has in-frame clones only and misses some. The sample lists tens of thousands of clones, roughly 84% seen once, with 4.6% in the top ten. Sequenced material: CD4+ or CD8+ T cells sorted from blood, taken in a trial of the OX40 agonist ivuxolimab. These receptors all come from an adult with an advanced solid tumor such as melanoma, head and neck, liver or kidney cancer. Both conserved end residues are part of each CDR3. The D gene is left open where the match is weak. A clone size is listed for some rows: how often the clone was seen (once, few, many), or a class if it is expanded.

cdr3_aa cdr3_nt clone_size j_call d_call v_call
CASSRPGGDEKLFF TGTGCCAGCAGCCGTCCGGGGGGGGATGAAAAACTGTTTTTT . TRBJ1-4 . TRBV5-4
CASSLGTGVYGYTF TGTGCCAGCAGCTTAGGGACAGGAGTCTATGGCTACACCTTC once TRBJ1-2 TRBD1 TRBV7-9
CACPNVGNEKLFF TGTGCCTGCCCAAACGTGGGTAATGAAAAACTGTTTTTT . TRBJ1-4 . TRBV30
CASRERYPDTQYF TGTGCCAGCAGGGAGAGGTACCCAGATACGCAGTATTTT . TRBJ2-3 . TRBV27
CASSLGTENIQYF TGTGCCAGCAGCTTAGGTACGGAAAACATTCAGTACTTC . TRBJ2-4 . TRBV7-9
CASSLFRTGELFF TGTGCCAGCAGCTTGTTTAGGACCGGGGAGCTGTTTTTT . TRBJ2-2 . TRBV5-6
CASRVSGGWKTQYF TGTGCCAGCAGGGTATCAGGGGGCTGGAAGACCCAGTACTTC . TRBJ2-5 TRBD1 TRBV28
CSVEVEQFF TGCAGCGTTGAAGTTGAGCAGTTCTTC . TRBJ2-1 . TRBV29-1
CASSPGRKNIQYF TGTGCCAGCAGTCCGGGACGTAAAAACATTCAGTACTTC . TRBJ2-4 . TRBV27
CASTLASLSGNTIYF TGTGCCAGCACCCTAGCATCTCTCTCTGGAAACACCATATATTTT few TRBJ1-3 . TRBV28
CASSPGAGGPSEQYF TGTGCCAGCAGTCCCGGGGCGGGAGGGCCCTCCGAGCAGTACTTC . TRBJ2-7 TRBD2 TRBV7-8
CAWRDNPNTEAFF TGTGCCTGGCGGGACAACCCGAACACTGAAGCTTTCTTT . TRBJ1-1 . TRBV30
CASSQEPRRADTQYF TGTGCCAGCAGCCAAGAGCCCCGTCGGGCAGATACGCAGTATTTT . TRBJ2-3 . TRBV4-2
CAWSESPATQYF TGTGCCTGGAGTGAGAGCCCTGCCACCCAGTACTTC . TRBJ2-5 . TRBV30
CACGRGYNEQFF TGTGCATGCGGGAGGGGGTATAATGAGCAGTTCTTC once TRBJ2-1 TRBD2 TRBV6-5
CASKKERDQPQHF TGTGCCAGCAAGAAGGAGAGGGATCAGCCCCAGCATTTT . TRBJ1-5 . TRBV2
CASSLGTFDPYF TGTGCCAGCAGCTTAGGCACCTTCGACCCGTACTTC once TRBJ2-5 . TRBV5-6